The next 23 T cell receptor beta chains were all read from a single sample in a study of cytomegalovirus exposure and HLA in healthy donors. The PCR had 60 Vbeta and 13 Jbeta primers. The assay was immunoSEQ multiplex PCR, and TCRdb's table has in-frame clones only and misses some. Here the sample spans about 140,000 clones, about three quarters being singletons. What was sequenced was PBMCs. The receptors stem from a man younger than 35 in good health and CMV-seronegative.

The rearrangement links TRBV7-2 to TRBJ2-3; 9 nucleotides agree with TRBD2. Per germline, CDR1 SGHTA and CDR2 FQGNSA. The CDR3 is made up of 16 amino acids. The V segment lost 4 bases and the J segment 1 base; nucleotides outside the gene matches: 6. Written as DNA, the CDR3 is TGTGCCAGCAGCTCCAGGGGACTAGCAGGCACAGATACGCAGTATTTT. Translated, it gives CASSSRGLAGTDTQYF.

V and J are TRBV9 and TRBJ2-7, with 8 bases aligning to TRBD2. Germline V CDR1 and CDR2: SGDLS, YYNGEE. J gave up 5 bases and V 3 bases, and 13 bases lay outside the gene matches. The CDR3 spans 16 residues. DNA for the CDR3: TGTGCCAGCAGCGCCCACCCGGGACTAGACCCCGACGAGCAGTACTTC. Protein product: CASSAHPGLDPDEQYF.

This chain uses TRBV27 with TRBJ1-2, with 7 bases that match TRBD1. V was clipped by 5 bases and J by 7 bases; unmatched bases: 13. The CDR3 has 15 amino acids. CDR1 is MNHEY, CDR2 SMNVEV, per germline (reference sequence). The CDR3: CASSPFPDRVLGYTF. In DNA form, the CDR3 reads TGTGCCAGCAGTCCCTTCCCCGACAGGGTCCTTGGCTACACCTTC.

The CDR3 bases are TGTGCCAGCAGTTACCCCTGGCAGCGGTCAACATCTGAAGCTTTCTTT. This encodes CASSYPWQRSTSEAFF. The chain combines TRBV6-6 with TRBJ1-1; no firm D call. The V end was cut by 2 bases, the J end by 6 bases, with 19 bases between. This CDR3 has 16 residues. Germline V gene lookup returns CDR1 MNHNY and CDR2 SVGAGI (reference sequence).

V usage is TRBV7-3 and J usage is TRBJ2-1; 12 bases match TRBD2. CDR3 length equals 15 residues. Trimming cost V 4 bases and J 4 bases; bases outside gene matches: 2. Germline V gene lookup returns CDR1 SGHTA and CDR2 FQGTGA. The CDR3 sequence: CASSSSGGGYNEQFF. As DNA, the CDR3 is TGTGCCAGCAGCTCTAGCGGGGGGGGATACAATGAGCAGTTCTTC.

The chain carries TRBV25-1 and TRBJ1-1; possible D gene TRBD1, 6 bases. This CDR3 is 13 amino acids long. Germline CDR1 reads MGHDK; CDR2 reads SYGVNS. Trimming shortened V by 1 base and J by 11 bases, and 14 bases separated the two germline ends. The CDR3: CASSESGQPRAFF. In DNA form, the CDR3 reads TGTGCCAGCAGTGAATCCGGACAGCCCCGGGCTTTCTTT.

V and J are TRBV4-2 and TRBJ2-1, with D possibly matching TRBD2 (5 bases). V lost 8 bases, J lost 6 bases, and 11 bases lay in between. This CDR3 comprises 12 residues. Per germline, CDR1 LGHNA and CDR2 YNFKEQ. CDR3 nucleotide sequence: TGTGCCAGCGGGCTAGCAGTCAATGAGCAGTTCTTC. Translating gives CASGLAVNEQFF.

The rearrangement links TRBV19 to TRBJ2-3, with 10 bases lining up with TRBD2. The CDR3 is 16 residues long. The germline V gene encodes CDR1 LNHDA and CDR2 SQIVND (reference sequence). V lost 3 bases to trimming and J lost 1 base; unmatched junction nucleotides: 4. The CDR3 sequence: CASSMLAGEGTDTQYF. Written as DNA, the CDR3 is TGTGCCAGTAGTATGCTAGCGGGAGAAGGCACAGATACGCAGTATTTT.

The chain is built from TRBV7-6 and TRBJ1-2; D might be TRBD1 (5 bases). The germline V gene encodes CDR1 SGHVS and CDR2 FNYEAQ. Between the trimmed V and J ends, which lost 3 bases and 4 bases, there was a span of 12 bases. The CDR3 loop spans 14 amino acids. As DNA, the CDR3 is TGTGCCAGCAGCTTGTGTCGACAGACCTATGGCTACACCTTC. As protein: CASSLCRQTYGYTF.

The chain employs TRBV5-6 and TRBJ2-5; 7 bases are shared with TRBD1. The DNA end lines up better with TRBJ2-7; the J call may be wrong. Germline values: CDR1 SGHDT, CDR2 YYEEEE. The length of the CDR3 is 12 residues. In nucleotides, the CDR3 is TGTGCCAGCAGCTCGACAGGGAACGAGCAGTACTTC. Translated: CASSSTGNEQYF.

This chain links TRBV6-1 with TRBJ1-5, with 7 nucleotides matching TRBD1. Germline V gene data show CDR1 as MNHNS and CDR2 as SASEGT. V lost 6 bases to trimming and J lost 4 bases; unmatched junction nucleotides: 3. The CDR3 sequence is 13 residues long. The CDR3 nucleotides read TGTGCCAGCAGCGGGACAGATAATCAGCCCCAGCATTTT. It specifies CASSGTDNQPQHF.

V usage is TRBV6-6 and J usage is TRBJ1-1; 7 nucleotides line up with TRBD1. With 0 bases clipped from V and 6 bases from J, the junction kept 7 bases outside the gene matches. This CDR3 is 15 amino acids long. The germline V gene encodes CDR1 MNHNY and CDR2 SVGAGI (reference sequence). The CDR3 spells CASSYSDDRAPEAFF. Written as DNA, the CDR3 is TGTGCCAGCAGTTACTCCGATGACAGGGCTCCTGAAGCTTTCTTT.

This clone was counted only a few times. The gene calls are TRBV5-1 and TRBJ2-1; D is perhaps TRBD1 (5 bases). The V and J ends lost 4 bases and 5 bases respectively, with 13 bases between them. The CDR3 extends over 14 amino acids. CDR1 SGHRS and CDR2 YFSETQ come from the germline V gene. The CDR3 sequence is CASSEGDLHNEQFF. For the CDR3, the DNA is TGCGCCAGCAGCGAAGGGGATTTACACAATGAGCAGTTCTTC. Variable domain in full (rest from reference TRBV5-1 and TRBJ2-1): KAGVTQTPRYLIKTRGQQVTLSCSPISGHRSVSWYQQTPGQGLQFLFEYFSETQRNKGNFPGRFSGRQFSNSRSEMNVSTLELGDSALYLCASSEGDLHNEQFFGPGTRLTVL.

This chain connects TRBV29-1 to TRBJ1-2; possible D gene TRBD1, 6 bases. Trimming shortened V by 7 bases and J by 0 bases, and 15 bases separated the two germline ends. Germline V lookup: CDR1 SQVTM, CDR2 ANQGSEA. CDR3 size: 14 residues. The CDR3 DNA is TGCAGCGCAAGAAGGGGGGGGGCTAACTATGGCTACACCTTC. It encodes CSARRGGANYGYTF.

The gene calls are TRBV4-1 and TRBJ2-7, with D possibly being TRBD1 (5 bases). This CDR3 spans 13 amino acids. In germline, CDR1 is MGHRA, CDR2 YSYEKL. V was clipped by 8 bases and J by 1 base, with 12 bases between them. CDR3 in amino acids: CASSLDKSYEQYF. The CDR3 DNA sequence: TGCGCCAGCTCCCTGGACAAATCCTACGAGCAGTACTTC.

The chain carries TRBV11-2 and TRBJ2-7, with TRBD1 matching 9 bases. The CDR3 loop spans 15 amino acids. With 1 base clipped from V and 5 bases from J, the junction kept 6 bases outside the gene matches. Looked up from germline, CDR1 is SGHAT and CDR2 is FQNNGV. The CDR3 DNA reads TGTGCCAGCAGCTTAGTGGGACAGGGTTTGGACGAGCAGTACTTC. Amino acids: CASSLVGQGLDEQYF.

This clone was counted once. The chain has TRBV6-4 and TRBJ2-3; 7 nucleotides agree with TRBD1. This CDR3 contains 12 residues. V lost 2 bases and J lost 9; bases outside the gene matches: 2. Per germline, CDR1 MRHNA and CDR2 SNTAGT. The CDR3 DNA sequence: TGTGCCAGCAGTGACCCGGGACAGACGCAGTATTTT. Protein sequence: CASSDPGQTQYF.

This clone was recorded a few times. The J gene is TRBJ2-7, the V gene TRBV11-2, with D possibly being TRBD1 (6 bases). With 0 bases removed from V and 0 bases from J, the gap between germline ends came to 12 bases. There are 16 residues in the CDR3. The V gene's germline CDR1 is SGHAT and CDR2 FQNNGV. CDR3 in amino acids: CASSLEGRGLSYEQYF. The CDR3 DNA reads as TGTGCCAGCAGCTTAGAGGGCAGGGGCCTCTCCTACGAGCAGTACTTC.

J is TRBJ2-1 and V is TRBV23-1; 7 bases line up with TRBD1. TRBV23-1 is recorded as an ORF, its role being uncertain. The V gene end was trimmed by 3 bases and the J gene end by 8 bases; junction bases not matched to a gene: 25. The CDR3 runs to 20 residues. Here the CDR3 reads CASSHVNGNNGTAGWDEQFF. CDR3 sequence (DNA): TGCGCCAGCAGTCACGTAAATGGGAATAACGGGACAGCCGGATGGGATGAGCAGTTCTTC.

The chain has TRBV7-3 and TRBJ2-1; D not certain. The V and J ends lost 2 bases and 3 bases respectively, with 11 bases between them. The CDR3 has 15 residues. Germline CDR1 and CDR2: SGHTA and FQGTGA. The CDR3 reads CASSLSPGYYNEQFF. Written as DNA, the CDR3 is TGTGCCAGCAGCTTATCCCCAGGCTACTACAATGAGCAGTTCTTC.

This chain links TRBV7-3 with TRBJ1-2, with D possibly matching TRBD1 (6 bases). CDR1 is SGHTA and CDR2 is FQGTGA in the germline V gene. V dropped 5 bases and J dropped 3 bases, with 16 bases sitting between them. There are 15 residues in the CDR3. The DNA for the CDR3 is TGTGCCAGCAGCCCCGGGGGGCGTAGGGACTATGGCTACACCTTC. This codes for CASSPGGRRDYGYTF.

The chain uses TRBV7-3 and TRBJ2-5; 9 nucleotides line up with TRBD1. The end of the DNA fits TRBJ2-7 better, so the J call may be wrong. CDR3 length equals 14 residues. The germline gives CDR1 SGHTA, CDR2 FQGTGA. In DNA, the CDR3 is TGTGCCAGCAGCCAGGGGACAGGGCTTGGCGAGCAGTACTTC. It encodes CASSQGTGLGEQYF.

The J gene is TRBJ2-5, the V gene TRBV13, with TRBD1 identical over 7 bases. CDR1 PRHDT and CDR2 FYEKMQ come from the germline V gene (reference sequence). This CDR3 comprises 16 residues. J lost 4 bases, V lost 4 bases, and 12 bases had no gene match. DNA of the CDR3: TGTGCCAGCAGCTACAAATCCAGGACAGGCATAGAGACCCAGTACTTC. Its protein is CASSYKSRTGIETQYF.